The clone carrying this TCR beta chain was detected many times. Its antigen is currently unknown. The data derive from a study of T cells in Graves' hyperthyroidism and ophthalmopathy. Study-wide points: Ophthalmopathy was predicted by the model a median of about 6.5 months ahead of onset.

RNA transcripts yielded amplified TCR beta CDR3 regions. The TCR CDR3 was amplified in a first-round RT-PCR using the HTBI primer set. One entry per CDR3 protein, called by TCRdb with MiXCR from the multiplex PCR reads. The sample includes 500,000 or so distinct CDR3 sequences, approximately 17% of them seen just once. The study excluded patients with uncontrolled infection, other autoimmune disease, pregnancy or lactation. The CDR3 covers 15 residues. Germline values: CDR1 MDHEN, CDR2 SYDVKM. The trim removed 5 bases at V and 5 bases at J, leaving 11 bases unmatched. This chain uses TRBV28 with TRBJ1-2; 7 positions agree with TRBD1. Input material: blood. The sequence derives from a woman aged 18-29 years with Graves' ophthalmopathy. In DNA form, the CDR3 reads TGTGCCAGCAGTGAGCGTTGGGACAGACCTTATGGCTACACCTTC. The encoded protein is CASSERWDRPYGYTF.